This T cell receptor beta chain originates from a study of blood T cell repertoires in COVID-19. Overall study: There were acute and convalescent COVID-19 samples, and they came from the United States, Italy and Spain.

Either two negative PCRs, clearance, or symptom resolution qualified Cohort 3 donors as recovered. From germline, CDR1 is SGHAT and CDR2 FQNNGV. The CDR3 contains 14 residues. V was pared by 2 bases and J by 8 bases, with 13 bases between. This clone was seen repeatedly, ten times or more. Measured with immunoSEQ multiplex PCR; TCRdb has only the in-frame clones, and not every one. The sample lists 250,000 to 350,000 clones, roughly 85% occurring once. The V gene is TRBV11-2, the J gene TRBJ2-1; D not resolved. The sample comprised PBMCs or T cells enriched from blood (not recorded which). The TCR was taken from a woman aged 50 to 65 who had recovered from COVID-19. CDR3 loop: CASSLLTSSDEQFF. CDR3 bases: TGTGCCAGCAGCTTATTGACTTCATCGGATGAGCAGTTCTTC. The full variable domain, its missing parts supplied by reference TRBV11-2 and TRBJ2-1, is EAGVAQSPRYKIIEKRQSVAFWCNPISGHATLYWYQQILGQGPKLLIQFQNNGVVDDSQLPKDRFSAERLKGVDSTLKIQPAKLEDSAVYLCASSLLTSSDEQFFGPGTRLTVL.